The rows below give T cell receptor beta chains drawn from one sample of a study of CD8 T cells in Susac syndrome. Via MiXCR, TCRdb re-called the immunoSEQ multiplex PCR reads, giving one row per CDR3 protein. The sample holds roughly 190,000 distinct CDR3 sequences, 85% to 95% seen once. Sequences were obtained from CD8+ T cells from PBMCs. The receptors originated from a human donor with Susac syndrome. Both conserved end residues are part of each CDR3. Each record gives: D gene, V gene, CDR3 protein. D genes are given only for firm matches.

D gene: -; V gene: TRBV9; CDR3 protein: CASSVVAGRYNEQFF
D gene: -; V gene: TRBV12-3/TRBV12-4; CDR3 protein: CASSLTGRDGYTF
D gene: -; V gene: TRBV7-8; CDR3 protein: CASSRAGEFSYGYTF
D gene: -; V gene: TRBV30; CDR3 protein: CAWSVTLDGNQPQHF
D gene: -; V gene: TRBV20-1; CDR3 protein: CSATSGNYGYTF
D gene: TRBD1; V gene: TRBV13; CDR3 protein: CASSLGRGSYEQYF
D gene: -; V gene: TRBV5-1; CDR3 protein: CASSLAQEQYF
D gene: -; V gene: TRBV9; CDR3 protein: CASSVKSVGSGELFF
D gene: -; V gene: TRBV2; CDR3 protein: CASTERRVEYEQYF
D gene: TRBD1; V gene: TRBV9; CDR3 protein: CASRNPRTGHEQYF
D gene: -; V gene: TRBV7-3; CDR3 protein: CASSPTPGVQETQYF
D gene: TRBD1; V gene: TRBV3-1; CDR3 protein: CASSPTGQSYNEQFF
D gene: -; V gene: TRBV5-6; CDR3 protein: CASSFGGPNSYEQYF
D gene: -; V gene: TRBV15; CDR3 protein: CATSSYREDTQYF
D gene: TRBD1; V gene: TRBV7-9; CDR3 protein: CASRQSGTGRNEQYF
D gene: -; V gene: TRBV20-1; CDR3 protein: CSARPPAGEESYTIYF
D gene: -; V gene: TRBV5-1; CDR3 protein: CASSLDSPLEQFF
D gene: -; V gene: TRBV12-5; CDR3 protein: CASGLATNHEQYF
D gene: -; V gene: TRBV6-2/TRBV6-3; CDR3 protein: CASSLGALRNQPQHF
D gene: TRBD1; V gene: TRBV30; CDR3 protein: CAWGMDRSSYTF
D gene: TRBD2; V gene: TRBV18; CDR3 protein: CASSPSTSSETQYF
D gene: -; V gene: TRBV4-1; CDR3 protein: CASRLVGGYNEQFF
D gene: -; V gene: TRBV29-1; CDR3 protein: CSVVRGTGELFF